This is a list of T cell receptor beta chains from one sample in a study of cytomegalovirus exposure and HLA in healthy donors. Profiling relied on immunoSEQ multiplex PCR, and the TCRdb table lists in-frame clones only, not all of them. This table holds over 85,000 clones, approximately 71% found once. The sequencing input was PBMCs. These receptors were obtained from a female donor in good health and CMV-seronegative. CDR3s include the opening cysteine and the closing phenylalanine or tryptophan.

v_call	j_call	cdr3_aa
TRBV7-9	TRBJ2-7	CSSSLGTGGYEQYF
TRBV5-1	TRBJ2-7	CASSSDRGNHEQYF
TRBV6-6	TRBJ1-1	CASSYPDRARTEAFF
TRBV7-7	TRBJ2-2	CASSREGLATGELFF
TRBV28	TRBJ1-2	CASSSQGDYGYTF
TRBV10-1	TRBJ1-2	CASSELGEDYGYTF
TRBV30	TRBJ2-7	CAWDRTTTYEQYF
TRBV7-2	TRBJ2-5	CASSLMLAGVSETQYF
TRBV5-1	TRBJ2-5	CASSLAPGRGVETQYF
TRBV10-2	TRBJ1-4	CASLEGSATNEKLFF
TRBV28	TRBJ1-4	CTSKAQTNEKLFF
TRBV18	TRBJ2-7	CASSPMEGSYEQYF
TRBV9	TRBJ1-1	CASSAGENTEAFF
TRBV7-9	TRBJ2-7	CSSSLEPGQRTYEQYF
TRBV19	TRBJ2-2	CASSIGGGDGELFF
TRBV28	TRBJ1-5	CASTALTGGASNQPQHF
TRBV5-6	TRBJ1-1	CASSLIQGMNTEAFF
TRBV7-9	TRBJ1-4	CASSPGGQIEKLFF
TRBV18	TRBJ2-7	CASSPPARGAGEQYF
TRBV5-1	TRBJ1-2	CASSLEQGGSYGYTF
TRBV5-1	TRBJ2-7	CASSLDRGSYEQYF
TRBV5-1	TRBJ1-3	CASSLGSRWDNSGNTIYF
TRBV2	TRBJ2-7	CASSEVASGYEQYF
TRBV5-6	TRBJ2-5	CASSLLMAGREETQYF
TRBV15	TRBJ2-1	CATSSGTSSYNEQFF
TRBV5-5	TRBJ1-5	CASSLENAGVQPQHF
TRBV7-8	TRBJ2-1	CASSLVRTSGRTRNEQFF
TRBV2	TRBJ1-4	CASSDGQGAEKLFF
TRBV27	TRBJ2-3	CASSFREGSTDTQYF
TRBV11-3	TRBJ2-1	CASSLEVSGVYNEQFF
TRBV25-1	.	CASSDSALGYEQYF
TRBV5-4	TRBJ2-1	CASSLESGVYNEQFF
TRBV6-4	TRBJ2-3	CASSDSTSGGADTQYF
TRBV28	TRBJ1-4	CASITGESEKLFF
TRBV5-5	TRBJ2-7	CASSFKDRGLWEQYF
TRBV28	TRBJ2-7	CASSLRGGLGEQYF
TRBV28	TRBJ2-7	CASSLGRVYEQYF
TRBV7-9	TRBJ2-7	CASSLVAYEQYF
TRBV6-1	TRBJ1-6	CASSEGTARNSPLHF
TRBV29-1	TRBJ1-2	CSATGGVIGGYTF
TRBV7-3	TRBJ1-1	CASSSRAGEGTEAFF
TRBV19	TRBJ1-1	CASSTAYWTGVKTAEAFF
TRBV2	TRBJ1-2	CASRAGQGVLNYGYTF
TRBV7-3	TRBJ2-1	CANSAQLAAPLNEQFF
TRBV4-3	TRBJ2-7	CASSQDLGGGAGYEQYF
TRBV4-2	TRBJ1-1	CASSQDWRGNTEAFF
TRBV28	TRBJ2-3	CASSPPRIMFTDTQYF
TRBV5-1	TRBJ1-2	CASSLVQGVYGYTF
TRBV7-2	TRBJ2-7	CASSQATGGDSYEQYF
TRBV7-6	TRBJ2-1	CASSSVVAGVVHNEQFF
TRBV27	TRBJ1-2	CASSLTGTANYGYTF
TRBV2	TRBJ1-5	CASSVGQAHQPQHF
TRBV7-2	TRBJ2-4	CASKRDLAKNIQYF